The TCR beta chain under discussion was sequenced for a study of blood T cells in healthy people across ages. V gave up 1 base and J gave up 1 base, with 9 bases separating them. This CDR3 has 15 amino acids. CDR1 is WSHSY, CDR2 SAAADI, per germline. Overall study findings and caveats: Among T cells, TCR beta diversity per million cells dropped roughly linearly as age rose. Among long-lived donors, naive CD4+ cells were more numerous and diversity higher than in aged donors.

At least 7 million PBMCs were isolated per sample. A sample-barcoded 5' primer and a J-beta primer mix were used in a second PCR of roughly 6 to 12 cycles. Every sample returned 2.5 million or more CDR3-containing paired-end reads. MiXCR, run by TCRdb on the 5' RACE reads, gives a single entry per CDR3 protein. The top ten hold just under 25% of the sample, which has 540,000 or so distinct CDR3 sequences, around 48% seen once. Comment on this clonotype: Its antigen is currently unknown.

Material for sequencing was blood. This chain uses TRBV10-2 with TRBJ2-3; TRBD2 might be the D (6 bases). The clonotype comes from an elderly man in good health. The CDR3 coding sequence is TGCGCCAGCAGTGAGTTGGGGAGGCGCACAGATACGCAGTATTTT. It specifies CASSELGRRTDTQYF.